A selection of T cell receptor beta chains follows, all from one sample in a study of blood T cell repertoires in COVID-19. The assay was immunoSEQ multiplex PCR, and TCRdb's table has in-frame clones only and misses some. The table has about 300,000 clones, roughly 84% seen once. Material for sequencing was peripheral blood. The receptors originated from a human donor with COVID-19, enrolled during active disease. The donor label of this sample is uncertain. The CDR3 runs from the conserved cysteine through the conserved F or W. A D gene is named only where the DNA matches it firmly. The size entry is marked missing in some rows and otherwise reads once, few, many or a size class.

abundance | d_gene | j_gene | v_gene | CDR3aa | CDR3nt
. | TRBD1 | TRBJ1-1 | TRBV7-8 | CASSSTEGATTEAFF | TGTGCCAGCAGCTCCACTGAGGGGGCGACCACTGAAGCTTTCTTT
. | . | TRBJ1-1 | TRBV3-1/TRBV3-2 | CASSQDTGNLLGF | TGTGCCAGCAGCCAAGACACAGGAAACTTATTGGGATTT
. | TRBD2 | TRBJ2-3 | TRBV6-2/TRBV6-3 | CASSVPGLGVLTDTQYF | TGTGCCAGCAGTGTTCCGGGACTAGGAGTCTTGACAGATACGCAGTATTTT
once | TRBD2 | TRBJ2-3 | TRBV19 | CASSPRTSGRALTDTQYF | TGTGCCAGTAGTCCCCGGACTAGCGGGAGGGCCTTGACAGATACGCAGTATTTT
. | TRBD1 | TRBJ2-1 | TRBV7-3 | CASSPFRDRGLNEQFF | TGTGCCAGCAGCCCGTTCCGGGACAGGGGGCTCAATGAGCAGTTCTTC
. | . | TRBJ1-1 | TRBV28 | CASTTNGGRGTEAFF | TGTGCCAGCACTACAAACGGTGGGAGGGGCACTGAAGCTTTCTTT
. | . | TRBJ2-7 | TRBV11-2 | CASRRSQGTNYEQYF | TGTGCCAGCAGACGCAGCCAGGGGACTAACTACGAGCAGTACTTC
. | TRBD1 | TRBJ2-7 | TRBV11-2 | CASSSRQGPDYEQYF | TGTGCCAGCAGCTCAAGACAGGGCCCTGACTACGAGCAGTACTTC
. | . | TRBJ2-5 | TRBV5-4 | CASSLFVQETQYF | TGTGCCAGCAGCTTGTTCGTTCAAGAGACCCAGTACTTC
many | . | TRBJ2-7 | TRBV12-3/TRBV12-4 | CASGAFGVSEQYF | TGTGCCAGCGGGGCTTTTGGAGTCTCCGAGCAGTACTTC
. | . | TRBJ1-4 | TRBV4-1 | CASSQDLGGRDEKLFF | TGCGCCAGCAGCCAAGATTTGGGGGGGCGGGATGAAAAACTGTTTTTT
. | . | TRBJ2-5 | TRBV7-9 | CASSLAGGQETQYF | TGTGCCAGCAGCTTAGCGGGGGGCCAAGAGACCCAGTACTTC
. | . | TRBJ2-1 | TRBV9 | CASSGLIQVYNEQFF | TGTGCCAGCAGCGGCCTAATACAGGTCTACAATGAGCAGTTCTTC
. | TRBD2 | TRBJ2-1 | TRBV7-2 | CASSLASGTYNEQFF | TGTGCCAGCAGCTTAGCGAGCGGGACCTACAATGAGCAGTTCTTC
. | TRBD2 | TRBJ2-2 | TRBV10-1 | CASSLAGTGELFF | TGCGCCAGCAGCTTAGCGGGAACCGGGGAGCTGTTTTTT
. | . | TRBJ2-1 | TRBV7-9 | CASSLVRAGPYNEQFF | TGTGCCAGCAGCTTAGTTAGGGCGGGCCCCTACAATGAGCAGTTCTTC
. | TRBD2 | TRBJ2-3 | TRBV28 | CASSYGTTLTDTQYF | TGTGCCAGCAGTTACGGGACTACCCTTACAGATACGCAGTATTTT
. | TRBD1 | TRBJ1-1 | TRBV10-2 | CASVRGVGVTEAFF | TGCGCCAGCGTCAGGGGGGTAGGTGTCACTGAAGCTTTCTTT
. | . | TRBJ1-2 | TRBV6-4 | CASSTEAGPNYGYTF | TGTGCCAGCAGTACCGAGGCGGGCCCTAACTATGGCTACACCTTC
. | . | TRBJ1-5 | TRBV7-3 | CASSKDYNQPQHF | TGTGCCAGCAGCAAGGACTACAATCAGCCCCAGCATTTT
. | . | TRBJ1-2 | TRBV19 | CASRSLGGGTIDYGYTF | TGTGCCAGTAGGAGCCTAGGCGGCGGTACGATAGACTATGGCTACACCTTC
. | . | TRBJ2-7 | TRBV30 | CAWRELRTYEQYF | TGTGCCTGGAGAGAATTGCGGACCTACGAGCAGTACTTC
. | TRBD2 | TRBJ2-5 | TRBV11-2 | CASSLVAGVGQETQYF | TGTGCCAGCAGCTTAGTAGCGGGAGTCGGGCAAGAGACCCAGTACTTC
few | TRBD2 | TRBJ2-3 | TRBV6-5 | CASTVAGAITDTQYF | TGTGCCAGCACAGTAGCGGGGGCTATCACAGATACGCAGTATTTT
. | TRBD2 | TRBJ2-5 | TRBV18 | CASSPMTGTSGRTGTQYF | TGTGCCAGCTCACCTATGACCGGGACTAGCGGGAGAACGGGGACCCAGTACTTC
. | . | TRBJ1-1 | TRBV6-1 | CASSEGSGGSPEAFF | TGTGCCAGCAGTGAAGGCTCGGGTGGCAGCCCAGAAGCTTTCTTT
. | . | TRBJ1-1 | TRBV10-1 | CASPWGHDENTEAFF | TGCGCCAGTCCATGGGGACATGATGAAAACACTGAAGCTTTCTTT
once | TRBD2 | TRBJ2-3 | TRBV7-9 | CASSLAGTRVTDTQYF | TGTGCCAGCAGCTTAGCCGGGACTAGGGTCACAGATACGCAGTATTTT
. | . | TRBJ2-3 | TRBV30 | CAWSVGTMYDTQYF | TGTGCCTGGAGTGTAGGTACTATGTACGATACGCAGTATTTT